These 5 T cell receptor beta chains were sequenced from one sample in a study of CD8 T cells in ankylosing spondylitis (dated by TCRdb to about 2017). Library preparation used 5' RACE. Sequenced on an Illumina HiSeq 2500. The public reads were run again by TCRdb, first through fastp at Q25 and then through MiXCR, and only productive beta chains were kept. For every CDR3 protein sequence, its rows merge into one entry that carries the most common genes and DNA. This sample is represented by 150,000 to 200,000 distinct CDR3 sequences; roughly 20% of them were singletons. The top ten clonotypes cover more than 3.5% of the sample. The sample was blood, either unsorted or a sorted T cell fraction (not recorded which). The receptors were gathered from a male donor aged 5-30 years with ankylosing spondylitis or in good health (not recorded which). Donor details come from another sample of the same person, matched by shared clones.

The rearrangement uses TRBV18 and TRBJ1-5, with D hard to call. Germline values: CDR1 KGHSH, CDR2 LQKENI. The CDR3 spans 14 residues. Trimming took off 2 bases at V and 0 bases at J, with 5 bases between the two ends. The CDR3 DNA follows: TGTGCCAGCTCACCAGGGGTTAGCAATCAGCCCCAGCATTTT. Amino acid sequence: CASSPGVSNQPQHF.

This clonotype was seen at least ten times. The chain has TRBV7-2 and TRBJ2-3, with D possibly being TRBD2 (7 bases). Germline V gene lookup returns CDR1 SGHTA and CDR2 FQGNSA. The CDR3 has 15 amino acids. The V end was cut by 1 base, the J end by 2 bases, with 10 bases between. The CDR3: CASSLVAGATDTQYF. The DNA of the CDR3 is TGTGCCAGCAGCTTAGTGGCGGGGGCCACAGATACGCAGTATTTT.

This clonotype was recorded many times. This chain connects TRBV6-4 to TRBJ2-7; maybe TRBD1 (6 bases). CDR1 is MRHNA, CDR2 SNTAGT, per germline. The CDR3 sequence is 15 residues long. V was pared by 3 bases and J by 4 bases, with 16 bases between. CDR3 DNA sequence: TGTGCCAGCAGTGATATGGCAGGGGATGGGTACGAGCAGTACTTC. Translating it yields CASSDMAGDGYEQYF.

This clonotype was seen many times. The chain has TRBV11-2 and TRBJ2-1; 13 positions agree with TRBD2. The CDR3 sequence is 15 residues long. V was clipped by 5 bases and J by 8 bases; unmatched bases: 6. The germline gives CDR1 SGHAT, CDR2 FQNNGV. This CDR3 reads CASSLGLAGVYEQFF. The CDR3 nucleotides are TGTGCCAGCAGCCTCGGACTAGCGGGAGTATATGAGCAGTTCTTC.

This clonotype was seen at least ten times. The chain recombines TRBV18 with TRBJ1-4; tentative D call: TRBD1 (5 bases). This CDR3 comprises 13 residues. The V and J ends lost 6 bases and 3 bases respectively, with 8 bases between them. The germline V gene encodes CDR1 KGHSH and CDR2 LQKENI. The CDR3 DNA follows: TGTGCCAGCTCGGGGCAGGCTAATGAAAAACTGTTTTTT. Protein product: CASSGQANEKLFF.